A selection of T cell receptor beta chains follows, all from one sample in a study of brain T cells in children with intractable seizures. TCRdb's copy holds only in-frame clones and misses some; the assay was immunoSEQ multiplex PCR. The sample consists of 340,000 or so clones, 93% of them appearing once. Specimen: peripheral blood, collected 4 to 5 months after surgery. All receptors derive from a boy younger than two with tuberous sclerosis and intractable seizures. The CDR3 runs from the conserved cysteine through the conserved F or W. Fields, in order: J gene, D gene, V gene, clone size, CDR3 DNA, CDR3 protein. The D gene is left open where the match is weak. Clone sizes are given selectively: once, few, many, or a class where the clone is expanded.

J: TRBJ2-1; D: NA; V: TRBV30; size: NA; DNA: TGTGCCTGGAGTGTACTTGCAGCATCCTACAATGAGCAGTTCTTC; CDR3: CAWSVLAASYNEQFF
J: TRBJ1-4; D: TRBD1; V: TRBV24-1; size: NA; DNA: TGTGCCACCAGTGACTTTCCCTTCTGGGACAGCTCATCTACAACTAATGAAAAACTGTTTTTT; CDR3: CATSDFPFWDSSSTTNEKLFF
J: TRBJ2-7; D: NA; V: TRBV7-9; size: NA; DNA: TGTGCCAGCAGCCCCTCGATGGAGCAGTACTTC; CDR3: CASSPSMEQYF
J: TRBJ1-4; D: NA; V: TRBV7-6; size: NA; DNA: TGTGCCAGCAGCTTACCAACTAATGAAAAACTGTTTTTT; CDR3: CASSLPTNEKLFF
J: TRBJ1-6; D: NA; V: TRBV2; size: NA; DNA: TGTGCCAGCCACAGGAATACAAATTCACCCCTCCACTTT; CDR3: CASHRNTNSPLHF
J: TRBJ2-6; D: NA; V: TRBV6-6; size: NA; DNA: TGTGCCAGCAGTTACCGTACAGCTGGGGCCAACGTCCTGACTTTC; CDR3: CASSYRTAGANVLTF
J: TRBJ2-3; D: TRBD2; V: TRBV5-1; size: NA; DNA: TGCGCCAGCAGCGCCCTAGCGGGGGGTTCAGATACGCAGTATTTT; CDR3: CASSALAGGSDTQYF
J: TRBJ2-2; D: TRBD2; V: TRBV4-2; size: NA; DNA: TGTGCCAGCAGCCAAGAGGACGGGACTAGCGGGAGGAGCGCCGGGGAGCTGTTTTTT; CDR3: CASSQEDGTSGRSAGELFF
J: TRBJ2-3; D: TRBD2; V: TRBV7-9; size: NA; DNA: TGTGCCAGCAGCCCCACGGGACTAGCGGGGGCAAATACGCAGTATTTT; CDR3: CASSPTGLAGANTQYF
J: TRBJ2-2; D: TRBD1; V: TRBV9; size: NA; DNA: TGTGCCAGCTCTCCCGGGACAGATCCCACCGGGGAGCTGTTTTTT; CDR3: CASSPGTDPTGELFF
J: TRBJ2-7; D: NA; V: TRBV25-1; size: NA; DNA: TGTGCCAGCAGTTCGACAGTCTCGGCCTACGAGCAGTACTTC; CDR3: CASSSTVSAYEQYF
J: TRBJ1-1; D: NA; V: TRBV5-4; size: once; DNA: TGTGCCAGCAGCTTGACAGGGAACACTGAAGCTTTCTTT; CDR3: CASSLTGNTEAFF
J: TRBJ1-1; D: NA; V: TRBV6-6; size: few; DNA: TGTGCCAGCAGTTACGACGGAGCGGGCACTGAAGCTTTCTTT; CDR3: CASSYDGAGTEAFF
J: TRBJ2-7; D: TRBD1; V: TRBV7-2; size: NA; DNA: TGTGCCAGCAGCTTAGCGGTCAAGACAGGGTTCTTCGAGCAGTACTTC; CDR3: CASSLAVKTGFFEQYF